This TCR beta chain was documented in a study of patients and donors after allogeneic stem cell transplantation. A single record per CDR3 protein comes from TCRdb applying MiXCR to the RT-PCR reads. This table holds about a million distinct CDR3 sequences, about 20% found once. V was cut by 3 bases and J by 4 bases, with 16 bases left in between. Germline V gene data show CDR1 as MNHEY and CDR2 as SMNVEV (reference sequence). The CDR3 runs 15 residues. Source material: blood, either unsorted or a sorted T cell fraction (not recorded which). The clonotype comes from a human donor who was either an allogeneic HSCT recipient or a stem cell or donor lymphocyte infusion donor (not recorded which). It is not recorded whose cells these are; they may come from a transplant donor. The chain has TRBV27 and TRBJ2-7; D uncertain. Here the CDR3 DNA reads TGTGCCAGCAGTTTTTACCTCTCCTCCCTGTACGAGCAGTACTTC. The encoded protein is CASSFYLSSLYEQYF.